A single sample gave rise to the 23 T cell receptor beta chains below, sequenced in a study of T cell responses to AZD1222 COVID-19 vaccine. Clones were read by immunoSEQ multiplex PCR, and TCRdb kept only the in-frame ones, dropping some. The sample includes some 130,000 clones, 80% to 90% seen only once; the top ten take about 1.6%. The sample was peripheral blood, taken on day 0 of AZD1222 vaccination. Source of these receptors: an adult in good health.

This clone was observed a few times. This chain joins TRBV9 and TRBJ2-5; no clear D gene. CDR1 is SGDLS and CDR2 is YYNGEE in the germline V gene. The CDR3 totals 15 residues. V gave up 0 bases and J gave up 4 bases, with 13 bases separating them. The CDR3 is CASSVGRQIVETQYF. For the CDR3, the DNA is TGTGCCAGCAGCGTAGGTCGTCAGATAGTAGAGACCCAGTACTTC.

The rearrangement links TRBV14 to TRBJ1-3, with TRBD1 as a possible D gene (6 bases). This CDR3 has 16 amino acids. Germline V gives CDR1 SGHDN, CDR2 FVKESK. V lost 2 bases and J 0 bases, leaving 11 bases between the germline ends. The CDR3 sequence: CASSQPGQYSGNTIYF. CDR3 DNA sequence: TGTGCCAGCAGCCAACCTGGACAGTACTCTGGAAACACCATATATTTT.

This chain joins TRBV30 and TRBJ1-5; D uncertain. Germline CDR1 reads GTSNPN; CDR2 reads SVGIG (reference sequence). The CDR3 is 15 amino acids. V lost 2 bases to trimming and J lost 0 bases, with 11 bases between them. The CDR3 sequence: CAWSTGLYSNQPQHF. CDR3 sequence (DNA): TGTGCCTGGAGTACCGGCCTCTATAGCAATCAGCCCCAGCATTTT.

This rearrangement joins TRBV10-3 to TRBJ2-3; D might be TRBD1 or TRBD2, each matching 5 bases. CDR3 length: 15 residues. The germline gives CDR1 ENHRY, CDR2 SYGVKD. Trimming took 2 bases from V and 6 from J, leaving 15 bases between them. The CDR3 spells CAISEGGRRTDTQYF. CDR3 in DNA: TGTGCCATCAGTGAGGGGGGAAGGAGGACCGATACGCAGTATTTT.

The J gene is TRBJ2-2, the V gene TRBV7-9; D call uncertain. CDR3 size: 13 residues. Germline CDR1 is SEHNR and CDR2 is FQNEAQ (reference sequence). V dropped 2 bases and J dropped 5 bases, with 6 bases sitting between them. CDR3 residues: CASSLYGTGELFF. CDR3 bases: TGTGCCAGCAGCTTATACGGGACCGGGGAGCTGTTTTTT.

This CDR3 reads CASSYLYEQYF. The CDR3 nucleotides are TGTGCCAGCAGTTACCTCTACGAGCAGTACTTC. The chain couples TRBV6-5 to TRBJ2-7; D is undetermined. Germline V gene lookup returns CDR1 MNHEY and CDR2 SVGAGI. The CDR3 runs to 11 residues. The V and J ends lost 2 bases and 3 bases respectively, with 2 bases between them.

J is TRBJ2-7 and V is TRBV25-1, with 7 bases matching TRBD1. Germline V gene sequence: CDR1 MGHDK, CDR2 SYGVNS. V shed 8 bases and J 3 bases; nucleotides not matched to a gene: 10. The CDR3 sequence is 14 residues long. The CDR3 nucleotides read TGTGCCAGCGGAGTGACAGGGATGAGCTACGAGCAGTACTTC. It is translated as CASGVTGMSYEQYF.

The J gene is TRBJ2-3, the V gene TRBV7-9; the D gene is possibly TRBD1 (5 bases). There are 15 residues in the CDR3. Per germline, CDR1 SEHNR and CDR2 FQNEAQ (reference sequence). Trimming left V 6 bases short and J 1 base short, with 14 bases between. The CDR3 bases are TGTGCCAGCAGGTCAGGGTCGGCAGGCACAGATACGCAGTATTTT. The encoded protein is CASRSGSAGTDTQYF.

V and J are TRBV5-1 and TRBJ1-2; TRBD1 is a possible D gene (5 bases). The germline V gene has CDR1 SGHRS and CDR2 YFSETQ. The CDR3 is 14 amino acids. V lost 2 bases and J 8 bases, leaving 16 bases between the germline ends. The CDR3 here is CASSLVTGAGGYTF. The CDR3 DNA sequence: TGCGCCAGCAGCTTAGTAACAGGTGCAGGCGGCTACACCTTC.

The rearrangement uses TRBV7-6 and TRBJ2-7; 8 bases fit TRBD2. Unmatched junction bases numbered 7, after V lost 2 bases and J lost 7 bases. The length of the CDR3 is 14 residues. Germline CDR1 and CDR2: SGHVS and FNYEAQ. The chain's CDR3 is CASSLSGGAKEQYF. Written as DNA, the CDR3 is TGTGCCAGCAGCTTATCCGGGGGGGCGAAGGAGCAGTACTTC.

The V and J genes are TRBV7-3 and TRBJ1-6; no reliable D call. The germline CDR1 and CDR2 sequences are SGHTA and FQGTGA. V was shortened by 2 bases and J by 7 bases, with 6 bases between the two germline ends. There are 13 residues in the CDR3. CDR3 protein: CASSLDGNSPLHF. The CDR3 DNA reads TGTGCCAGCAGCTTAGATGGAAATTCACCCCTCCACTTT.

The V and J genes are TRBV5-5 and TRBJ1-1; D perhaps matches TRBD1 (5 bases). CDR3 size: 14 residues. Germline lookup yields CDR1 SGHKS and CDR2 YYEKEE (reference sequence). V was pared by 4 bases and J by 7 bases, with 17 bases between. Here the CDR3 DNA reads TGTGCCAGCAGCAAGGAACAGGTCCGGATTGAAGCTTTCTTT. This sequence encodes CASSKEQVRIEAFF.

The chain carries TRBV18 and TRBJ1-3, with D unclear. The V end lost 3 bases, the J end lost 0 bases, and 12 bases lay between the germline ends. The germline V gene has CDR1 KGHSH and CDR2 LQKENI. CDR3 size: 16 residues. CDR3 in amino acids: CASSPPGRSSGNTIYF. DNA for the CDR3: TGTGCCAGCTCACCTCCCGGTCGGAGCTCTGGAAACACCATATATTTT.

V usage is TRBV28 and J usage is TRBJ2-1, with 11 bases that match TRBD2. The CDR3 consists of 20 residues. The V gene end was trimmed by 3 bases and the J gene end by 0 bases; junction bases not matched to a gene: 13. Per the germline V gene, CDR1 is MDHEN and CDR2 is SYDVKM. CDR3 amino acids: CASSFDSGRAQISSYNEQFF. The CDR3 DNA is TGTGCCAGCAGTTTTGATAGCGGGAGGGCCCAGATCAGCTCCTACAATGAGCAGTTCTTC.

V is TRBV19 and J is TRBJ1-2, with unresolved D. Trimming took 8 bases from V and 1 from J, leaving 14 bases between them. The CDR3 is made up of 14 amino acids. Germline assignment: CDR1 LNHDA and CDR2 SQIVND (reference sequence). The CDR3 DNA reads as TGTGCCAGTTCGGGCCGGCCCTTTAACTATGGCTACACCTTC. Its translation is CASSGRPFNYGYTF.

J is TRBJ2-7 and V is TRBV11-1, with 7 positions matching TRBD1. CDR1 is SGHAT, CDR2 FQDESV, per germline (reference sequence). The CDR3 has 14 residues. The V and J ends lost 5 bases and 1 base, in that order; junction bases with no gene match: 5. Here the CDR3 reads CASSRTGLSYEQYF. The CDR3 DNA reads as TGTGCCAGCAGCCGGACAGGTCTTTCCTACGAGCAGTACTTC.

The chain combines TRBV7-9 with TRBJ1-1; D is ambiguous. The V end was cut by 7 bases, the J end by 5 bases, with 20 bases between. CDR3 length: 15 amino acids. In germline, CDR1 is SEHNR, CDR2 FQNEAQ (reference sequence). CDR3 in amino acids: CASTPPSGRRTEAFF. CDR3 nucleotide sequence: TGTGCCAGCACCCCACCATCGGGCAGGAGGACTGAAGCTTTCTTT.

The chain carries TRBV7-3 and TRBJ2-5, with 13 bases fitting TRBD2. Germline CDR1 and CDR2: SGHTA and FQGTGA. V trimming: 4 bases; J trimming: 5 bases; junction bases outside the gene matches: 7. The CDR3 loop spans 16 amino acids. The CDR3 sequence is CASSSWTSGGRETQYF. CDR3 nucleotide sequence: TGTGCCAGCAGCTCCTGGACTAGCGGGGGTCGGGAGACCCAGTACTTC.

The genes are TRBV18 and TRBJ2-7; the D is unclear. CDR1 is KGHSH, CDR2 LQKENI, per germline. The CDR3 contains 17 residues. V lost 6 bases to trimming and J lost 0 bases, with 21 bases between them. CDR3 amino acids: CASSPVVGLISSYEQYF. CDR3 nucleotides: TGTGCCAGCTCGCCGGTTGTAGGGCTTATAAGCTCCTACGAGCAGTACTTC.

In this sample, this clone turned up once. The gene calls are TRBV2 and TRBJ1-6; D not certain. In germline, CDR1 is SNHLY, CDR2 FYNNEI. This CDR3 contains 16 residues. Trimming pared 4 bases from V and 2 bases from J, leaving 12 bases between. The CDR3 spells CASSARTNAYNSPLHF. As DNA, the CDR3 is TGTGCCAGCAGTGCCCGGACTAACGCCTATAATTCACCCCTCCACTTT.

Comment on this clone: Relative to the germline gene, one junction end is altered; a read error may explain this. This chain uses TRBV7-7 with TRBJ2-2, with 8 bases lining up with TRBD2. Germline V lookup: CDR1 SSHAT, CDR2 FNYEAQ (reference sequence). The CDR3 has 16 amino acids. The CDR3 spells CASSLRLAINTGELFF. The CDR3 nucleotides are TGTGCTAGCAGCTTAAGACTAGCGATTAACACCGGGGAGCTGTTTTTT.

The genes are TRBV5-6 and TRBJ1-4; the D gene is possibly TRBD1 (6 bases). The CDR3 is made up of 14 amino acids. The germline CDR1 and CDR2 sequences are SGHDT and YYEEEE. The V end lost 2 bases, the J end lost 7 bases, and 12 bases lay between the germline ends. CDR3 DNA sequence: TGTGCCAGCAGCTTCTTACAGGGCGGTGAAAAACTGTTTTTT. Protein product: CASSFLQGGEKLFF.

This chain joins TRBV11-3 and TRBJ2-2; 8 bases align to TRBD1. CDR3 length: 15 amino acids. J gave up 7 bases and V 5 bases, and 9 bases lay outside the gene matches. CDR1 SGHNT and CDR2 YENEEA come from the germline V gene. The CDR3: CASSPQQGVGGELFF. Here the CDR3 DNA reads TGTGCCAGCAGCCCCCAACAGGGGGTCGGCGGGGAGCTGTTTTTT. Combining the CDR3 with reference TRBV11-3 and TRBJ2-2 gives the whole variable domain EAGVVQSPRYKIIEKKQPVAFWCNPISGHNTLYWYLQNLGQGPELLIRYENEEAVDDSQLPKDRFSAERLKGVDSTLKIQPAELGDSAVYLCASSPQQGVGGELFFGEGSRLTVL.